The clone carrying this T cell receptor beta chain showed up just a few times. Its antigen is not identified. The sample is drawn from a study of T-cell reconstitution after alpha-beta-depleted transplantation in children. Unique molecular identifiers were used to barcode this TCRbeta library. In TCRdb, the PCR reads were re-called with MiXCR into one record per CDR3 protein. Altogether about 300,000 distinct CDR3 sequences are present, nearly 8% being singletons, with the ten largest covering approximately 9.1%. Study outcomes and limitations: In patients about two months after transplant, alpha-beta T cells reportedly arose from several hundred expanded graft clones. T-cell numbers and diversity one year post-transplant derived largely from freshly generated T cells.

The sample consisted of peripheral blood, taken 360 days after TCRalphabeta/CD19-depleted stem cell transplant. This sequence was found in a female patient aged 2 to 10 who had a stem cell transplant for Fanconi anemia, so the T cells may come from the graft donor.

CDR3 sequence (DNA): TGTGCCAGCTCACAAGGGGGGACAGTGTACGAGCAGTACTTC. Its translation: CASSQGGTVYEQYF. This chain connects TRBV18 to TRBJ2-7; possibly TRBD1 for D (7 bases). The CDR3 is 14 residues long. With 4 bases removed from V and 4 bases from J, the gap between germline ends came to 14 bases. Germline assignment: CDR1 KGHSH and CDR2 LQKENI.